This TCR beta chain derives from a study of cytomegalovirus exposure and HLA in healthy donors. Study findings and constraints: Available immune exposure information was restricted to CMV serostatus only.

Details on this clone: Its specificity is not known.

The PCR was carried out with 60 Vbeta primers and 13 Jbeta primers. TCRdb's table, derived via immunoSEQ multiplex PCR, lists solely in-frame clones and lacks some. Its table records about 140,000 clones. Trimming at V came to 1 base and at J to 4 bases, leaving 8 bases not matched to a gene. Germline V gives CDR1 LNHDA, CDR2 SQIVND (reference sequence). The CDR3 runs to 16 residues. This receptor was identified in a man in his forties in good health and CMV-seronegative. This chain joins TRBV19 and TRBJ2-7, with 9 bases aligning to TRBD1. The sequencing sample was made of PBMCs. This chain's CDR3 is CASSIGKSDRGYEQYF. In DNA, the CDR3 is TGTGCCAGTAGTATAGGGAAATCGGACAGGGGTTACGAGCAGTACTTC.